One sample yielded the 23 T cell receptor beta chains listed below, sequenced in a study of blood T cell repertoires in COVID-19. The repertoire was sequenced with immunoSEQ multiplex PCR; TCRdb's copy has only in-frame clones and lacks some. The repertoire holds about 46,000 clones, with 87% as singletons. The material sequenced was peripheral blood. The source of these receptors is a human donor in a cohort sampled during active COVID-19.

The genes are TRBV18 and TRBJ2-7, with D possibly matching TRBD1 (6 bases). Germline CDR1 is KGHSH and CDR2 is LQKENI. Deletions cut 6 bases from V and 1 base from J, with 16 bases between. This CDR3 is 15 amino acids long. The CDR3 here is CASSSGTQNSYEQYF. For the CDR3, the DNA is TGTGCCAGCTCCTCCGGGACACAGAATTCCTACGAGCAGTACTTC.

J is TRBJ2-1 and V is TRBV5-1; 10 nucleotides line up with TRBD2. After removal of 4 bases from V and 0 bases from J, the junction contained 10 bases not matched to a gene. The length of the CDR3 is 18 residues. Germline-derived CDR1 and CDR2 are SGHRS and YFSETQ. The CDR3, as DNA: TGCGCCAGCAGCGAAGGGCTAGCGGGAGTGCGCTCCTACAATGAGCAGTTCTTC. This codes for CASSEGLAGVRSYNEQFF.

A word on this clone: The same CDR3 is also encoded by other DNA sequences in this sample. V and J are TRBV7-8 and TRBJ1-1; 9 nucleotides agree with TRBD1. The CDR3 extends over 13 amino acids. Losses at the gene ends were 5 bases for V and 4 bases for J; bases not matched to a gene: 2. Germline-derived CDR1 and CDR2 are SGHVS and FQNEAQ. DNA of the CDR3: TGTGCCAGCAGCCTGACAGGGGGCACTGAAGCTTTCTTT. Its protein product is CASSLTGGTEAFF. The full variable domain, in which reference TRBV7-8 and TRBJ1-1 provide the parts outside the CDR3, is GAGVSQSPRYKVAKRGQDVALRCDPISGHVSLFWYQQALGQGPEFLTYFQNEAQLDKSGLPSDRFFAERPEGSVSTLKIQRTQQEDSAVYLCASSLTGGTEAFFGQGTRLTVV.

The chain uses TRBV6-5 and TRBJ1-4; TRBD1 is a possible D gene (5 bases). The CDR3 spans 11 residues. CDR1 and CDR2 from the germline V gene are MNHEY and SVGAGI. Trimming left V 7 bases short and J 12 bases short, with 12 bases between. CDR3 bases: TGTGCCAGCACCAGGGCTGGGGAACTGTTTTTT. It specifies CASTRAGELFF.

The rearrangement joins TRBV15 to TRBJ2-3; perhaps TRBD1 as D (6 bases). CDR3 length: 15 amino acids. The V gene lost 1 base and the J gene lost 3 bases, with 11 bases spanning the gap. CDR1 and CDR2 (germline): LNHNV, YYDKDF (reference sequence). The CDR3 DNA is TGTGCCACCAGCAGAGTGGGGGCTCGGACAGATACGCAGTATTTT. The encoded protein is CATSRVGARTDTQYF. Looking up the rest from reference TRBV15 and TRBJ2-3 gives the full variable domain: DAMVIQNPRYQVTQFGKPVTLSCSQTLNHNVMYWYQQKSSQAPKLLFHYYDKDFNNEADTPDNFQSRRPNTSFCFLDIRSPGLGDTAMYLCATSRVGARTDTQYFGPGTRLTVL.

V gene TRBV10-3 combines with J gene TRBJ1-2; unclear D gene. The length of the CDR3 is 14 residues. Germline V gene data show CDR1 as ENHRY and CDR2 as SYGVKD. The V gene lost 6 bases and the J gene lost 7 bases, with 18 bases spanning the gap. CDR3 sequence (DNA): TGTGCCATCAGCGACGGGGTTGCGGTCTTTGGCTACACCTTC. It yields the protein CAISDGVAVFGYTF.

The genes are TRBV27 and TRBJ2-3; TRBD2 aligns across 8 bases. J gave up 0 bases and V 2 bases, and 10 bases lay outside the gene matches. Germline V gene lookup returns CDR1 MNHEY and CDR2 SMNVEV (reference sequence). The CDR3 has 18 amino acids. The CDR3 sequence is CASSLRGLGGTSTDTQYF. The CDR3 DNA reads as TGTGCCAGCAGTTTAAGGGGACTAGGGGGAACTAGCACAGATACGCAGTATTTT.

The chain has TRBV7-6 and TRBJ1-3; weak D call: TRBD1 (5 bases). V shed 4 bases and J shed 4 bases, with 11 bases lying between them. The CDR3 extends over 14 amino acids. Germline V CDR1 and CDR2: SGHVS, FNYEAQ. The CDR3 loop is CASSSGPGGNTIYF. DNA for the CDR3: TGTGCCAGCAGCTCAGGGCCAGGAGGAAACACCATATATTTT.

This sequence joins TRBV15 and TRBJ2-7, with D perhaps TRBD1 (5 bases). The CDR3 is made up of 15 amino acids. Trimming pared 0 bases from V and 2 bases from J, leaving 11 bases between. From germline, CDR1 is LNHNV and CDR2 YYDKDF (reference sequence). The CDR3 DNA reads TGTGCCACCAGCAGAGATCTCGACAGAGCCTACGAGCAGTACTTC. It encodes CATSRDLDRAYEQYF.

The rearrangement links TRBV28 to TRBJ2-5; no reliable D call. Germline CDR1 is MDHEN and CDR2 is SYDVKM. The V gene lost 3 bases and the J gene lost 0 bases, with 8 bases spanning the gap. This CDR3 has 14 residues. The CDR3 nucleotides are TGTGCCAGCAGTTTTCCTACGAACCAAGAGACCCAGTACTTC. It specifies CASSFPTNQETQYF. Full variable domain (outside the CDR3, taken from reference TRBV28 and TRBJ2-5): DVKVTQSSRYLVKRTGEKVFLECVQDMDHENMFWYRQDPGLGLRLIYFSYDVKMKEKGDIPEGYSVSREKKERFSLILESASTNQTSMYLCASSFPTNQETQYFGPGTRLLVL.

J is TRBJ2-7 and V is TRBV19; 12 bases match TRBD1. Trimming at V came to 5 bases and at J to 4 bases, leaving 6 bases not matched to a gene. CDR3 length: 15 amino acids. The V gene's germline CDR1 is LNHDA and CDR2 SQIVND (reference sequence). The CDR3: CASSAGTGGRYEQYF. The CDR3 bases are TGTGCCAGTAGTGCCGGGACAGGGGGCCGGTACGAGCAGTACTTC.

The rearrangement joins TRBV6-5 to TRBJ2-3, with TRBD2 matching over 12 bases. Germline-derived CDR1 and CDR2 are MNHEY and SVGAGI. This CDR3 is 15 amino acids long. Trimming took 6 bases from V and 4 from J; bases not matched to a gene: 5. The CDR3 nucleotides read TGTGCCAGCAGCCCACTAGCGGGAGGAGCAGATACGCAGTATTTT. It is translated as CASSPLAGGADTQYF.

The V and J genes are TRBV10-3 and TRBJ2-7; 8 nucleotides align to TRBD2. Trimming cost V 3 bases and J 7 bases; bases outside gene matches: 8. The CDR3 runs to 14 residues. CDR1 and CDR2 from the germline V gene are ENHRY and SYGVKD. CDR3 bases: TGTGCCATCAGTGACTCGTCGGGGGGGCTTGAGCAGTACTTC. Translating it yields CAISDSSGGLEQYF.

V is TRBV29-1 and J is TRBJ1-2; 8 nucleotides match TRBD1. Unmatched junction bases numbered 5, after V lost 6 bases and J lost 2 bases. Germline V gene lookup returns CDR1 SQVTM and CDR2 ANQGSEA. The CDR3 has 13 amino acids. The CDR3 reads CSVGQGENYGYTF. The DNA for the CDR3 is TGCAGCGTCGGACAGGGTGAGAACTATGGCTACACCTTC. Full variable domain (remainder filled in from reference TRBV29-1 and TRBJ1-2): SAVISQKPSRDICQRGTSLTIQCQVDSQVTMMFWYRQQPGQSLTLIATANQGSEATYESGFVIDKFPISRPNLTFSTLTVSNMSPEDSSIYLCSVGQGENYGYTFGSGTRLTVV.

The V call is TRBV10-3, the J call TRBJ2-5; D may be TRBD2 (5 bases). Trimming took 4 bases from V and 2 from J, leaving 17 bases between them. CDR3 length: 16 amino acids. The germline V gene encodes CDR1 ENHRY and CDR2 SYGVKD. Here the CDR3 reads CAISGRDSIGQETQYF. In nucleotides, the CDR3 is TGTGCCATCAGTGGCCGGGATTCAATTGGGCAAGAGACCCAGTACTTC.

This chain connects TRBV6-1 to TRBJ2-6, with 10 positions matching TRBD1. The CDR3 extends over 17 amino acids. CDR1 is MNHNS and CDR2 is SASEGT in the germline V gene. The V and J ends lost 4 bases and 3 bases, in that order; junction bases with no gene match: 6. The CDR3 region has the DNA TGTGCCAGCAGTGGGATGACAGGGGGCAGTGGGGCCAACGTCCTGACTTTC. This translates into CASSGMTGGSGANVLTF.

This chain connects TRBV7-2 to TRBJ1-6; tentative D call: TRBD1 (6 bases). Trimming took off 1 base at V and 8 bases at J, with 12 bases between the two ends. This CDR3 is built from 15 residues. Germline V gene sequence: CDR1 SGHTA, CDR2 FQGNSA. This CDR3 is CASSLVGRGDSPLHF. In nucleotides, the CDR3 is TGTGCCAGCAGCTTAGTTGGCAGGGGTGATTCACCCCTCCACTTT.

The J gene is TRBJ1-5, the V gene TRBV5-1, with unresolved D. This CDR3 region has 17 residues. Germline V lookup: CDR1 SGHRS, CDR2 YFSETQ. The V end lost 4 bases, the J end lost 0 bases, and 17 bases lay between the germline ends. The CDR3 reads CASSPGREGNSNQPQHF. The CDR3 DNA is TGCGCCAGCAGCCCCGGAAGGGAGGGAAATAGCAATCAGCCCCAGCATTTT. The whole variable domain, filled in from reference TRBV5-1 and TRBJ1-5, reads KAGVTQTPRYLIKTRGQQVTLSCSPISGHRSVSWYQQTPGQGLQFLFEYFSETQRNKGNFPGRFSGRQFSNSRSEMNVSTLELGDSALYLCASSPGREGNSNQPQHFGDGTRLSIL.

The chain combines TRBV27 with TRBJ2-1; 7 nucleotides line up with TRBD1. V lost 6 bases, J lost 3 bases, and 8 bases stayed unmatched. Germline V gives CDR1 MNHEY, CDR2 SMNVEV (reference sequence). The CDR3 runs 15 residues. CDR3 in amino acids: CASRRGTADYNEQFF. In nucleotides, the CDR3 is TGTGCCAGCAGAAGGGGGACAGCCGACTACAATGAGCAGTTCTTC.

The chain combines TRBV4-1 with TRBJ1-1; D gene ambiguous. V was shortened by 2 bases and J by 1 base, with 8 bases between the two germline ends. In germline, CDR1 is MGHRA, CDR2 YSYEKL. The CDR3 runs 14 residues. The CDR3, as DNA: TGCGCCAGCAGCCAATGGGGAGAGAACACTGAAGCTTTCTTT. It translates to CASSQWGENTEAFF.

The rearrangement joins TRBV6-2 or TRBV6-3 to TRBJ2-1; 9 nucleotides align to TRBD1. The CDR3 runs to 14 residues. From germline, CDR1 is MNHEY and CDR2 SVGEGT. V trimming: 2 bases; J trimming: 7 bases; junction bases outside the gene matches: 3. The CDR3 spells CASSYETGGNEQFF. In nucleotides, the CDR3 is TGTGCCAGCAGTTACGAGACAGGGGGTAATGAGCAGTTCTTC.

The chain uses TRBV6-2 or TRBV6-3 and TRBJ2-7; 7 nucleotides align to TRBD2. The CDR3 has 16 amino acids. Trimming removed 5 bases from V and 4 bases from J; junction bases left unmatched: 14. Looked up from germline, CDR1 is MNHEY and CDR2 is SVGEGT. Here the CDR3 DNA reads TGTGCCAGCAGTAGCCCCGGGAGGTCAGGAGCATACGAGCAGTACTTC. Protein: CASSSPGRSGAYEQYF.

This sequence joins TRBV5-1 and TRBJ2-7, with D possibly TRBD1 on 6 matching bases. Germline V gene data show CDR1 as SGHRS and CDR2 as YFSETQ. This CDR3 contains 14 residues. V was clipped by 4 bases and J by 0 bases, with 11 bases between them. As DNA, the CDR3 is TGCGCCAGCAGCACCTGGGACAACTCCTACGAGCAGTACTTC. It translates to CASSTWDNSYEQYF.